This T cell receptor (beta chain) appears in the sequencing data of a study of CDR3 diversity in severe acne. TCRdb re-called the PCR reads through MiXCR, storing one row per CDR3 protein. Found here are 90,000 or so distinct CDR3 sequences, approximately 52% of them singletons; the top ten hold 9.5% to 13%. CDR3 size: 15 residues. CDR1 is SGHAT, CDR2 FQNNGV, per germline. Sequences were obtained from blood. The clonotype was recovered from a male donor in good health, serving as a control. The chain employs TRBV11-2 and TRBJ2-5; TRBD1 is a possible D gene (5 bases). The last part of the DNA fits TRBJ1-5 better; the J call may be wrong. The CDR3 here is CASSPRDGFQETQHF. The CDR3 DNA reads as TGTGCCAGCAGCCCACGGGACGGATTCCAAGAGACCCAGCATTTT.